The sequence of this T cell receptor (beta chain) was determined in a study of metastatic and nonmetastatic thyroid tumors. About the study: Repertoires were compared across blood and tumor or nodule tissue from malignant and benign thyroid patients.

Whole-study findings and limits: Patients with malignant thyroid tumors reportedly had significantly higher TCR beta diversity than those with benign nodules, in blood and tumor.

CDR3 length: 12 residues. Germline CDR1 is MDHEN and CDR2 is SYDVKM. V lost 4 bases and J 14 bases, leaving 16 bases between the germline ends. Many counts were recorded for this clone. Its antigen is not identified. Other DNA sequences within the sample encode an identical CDR3. Prior to thyroid surgery, none of the patients had received any treatment. As handled by the study authors: The study took CDR3 differences across clinicopathological groups and made a distant-metastasis classifier for papillary thyroid cancer from them. MiXCR reprocessed the PCR reads for TCRdb. The V and J calls were not made by the authors but by TCRdb's processing. The data show tens of thousands of clones, with roughly 13% seen just once and roughly an eighth held by the top ten.

Sequences were obtained from blood. This TCR was recovered from a female donor with papillary thyroid cancer or a benign thyroid nodule (not recorded which). Some clones in this sample may be carry-over from other donors' samples. The rearrangement joins TRBV28 to TRBJ2-3; a weak D match, TRBD2 (6 bases). This chain's CDR3 is CASSSGTVHVYF. CDR3 nucleotide sequence: TGTGCCAGCAGTTCCGGGACTGTCCACGTGTATTTT.